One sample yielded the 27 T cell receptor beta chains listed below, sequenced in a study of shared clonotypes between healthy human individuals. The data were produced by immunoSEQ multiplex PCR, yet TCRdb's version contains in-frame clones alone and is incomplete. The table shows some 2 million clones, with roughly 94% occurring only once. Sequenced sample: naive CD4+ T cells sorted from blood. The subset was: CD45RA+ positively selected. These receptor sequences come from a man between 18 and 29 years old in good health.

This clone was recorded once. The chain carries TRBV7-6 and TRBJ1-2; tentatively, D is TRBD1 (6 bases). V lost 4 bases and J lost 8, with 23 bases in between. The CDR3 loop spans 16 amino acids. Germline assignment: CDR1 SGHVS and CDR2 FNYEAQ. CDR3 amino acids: CASSSQDSPGLGGYTF. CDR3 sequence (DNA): TGTGCCAGCAGCTCCCAGGACAGTCCAGGATTAGGAGGCTACACCTTC.

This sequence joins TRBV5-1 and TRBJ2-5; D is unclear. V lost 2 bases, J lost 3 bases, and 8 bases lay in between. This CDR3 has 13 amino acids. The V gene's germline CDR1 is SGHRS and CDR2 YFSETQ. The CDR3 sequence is CASSLAWEETQYF. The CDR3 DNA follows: TGCGCCAGCAGCTTAGCGTGGGAAGAGACCCAGTACTTC. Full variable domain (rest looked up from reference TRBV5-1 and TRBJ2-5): KAGVTQTPRYLIKTRGQQVTLSCSPISGHRSVSWYQQTPGQGLQFLFEYFSETQRNKGNFPGRFSGRQFSNSRSEMNVSTLELGDSALYLCASSLAWEETQYFGPGTRLLVL.

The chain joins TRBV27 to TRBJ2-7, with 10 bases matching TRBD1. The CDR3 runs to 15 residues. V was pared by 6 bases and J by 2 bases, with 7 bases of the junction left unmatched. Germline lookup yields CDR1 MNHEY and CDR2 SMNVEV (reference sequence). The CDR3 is CASSATGTGAYEQYF. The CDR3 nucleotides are TGTGCCAGCAGCGCAACCGGGACAGGGGCCTACGAGCAGTACTTC.

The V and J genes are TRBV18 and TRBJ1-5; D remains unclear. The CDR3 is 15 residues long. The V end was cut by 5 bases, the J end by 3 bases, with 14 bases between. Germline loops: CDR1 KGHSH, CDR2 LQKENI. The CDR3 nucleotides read TGTGCCAGCTCAACCGACGGACGGAACAATCAGCCCCAGCATTTT. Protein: CASSTDGRNNQPQHF.

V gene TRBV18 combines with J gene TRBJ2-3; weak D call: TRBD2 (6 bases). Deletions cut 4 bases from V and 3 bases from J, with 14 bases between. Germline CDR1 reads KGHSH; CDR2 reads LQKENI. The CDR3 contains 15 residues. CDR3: CASSLYGTLTDTQYF. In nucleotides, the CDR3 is TGTGCCAGCTCACTCTACGGGACTCTGACAGATACGCAGTATTTT.

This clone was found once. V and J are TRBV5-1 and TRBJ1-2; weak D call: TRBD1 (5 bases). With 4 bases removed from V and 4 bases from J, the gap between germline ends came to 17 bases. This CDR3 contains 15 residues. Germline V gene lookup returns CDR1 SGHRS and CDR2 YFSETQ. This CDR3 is CASSQKMGQGYGYTF. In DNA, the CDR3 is TGCGCCAGCAGCCAGAAGATGGGGCAGGGCTATGGCTACACCTTC.

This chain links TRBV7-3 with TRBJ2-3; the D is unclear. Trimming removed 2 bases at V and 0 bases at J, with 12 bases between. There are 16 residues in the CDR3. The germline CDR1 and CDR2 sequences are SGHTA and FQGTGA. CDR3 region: CASSLSTDISTDTQYF. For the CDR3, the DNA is TGTGCCAGCAGCTTATCTACGGATATCAGCACAGATACGCAGTATTTT. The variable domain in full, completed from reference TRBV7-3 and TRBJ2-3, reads GAGVSQTPSNKVTEKGKYVELRCDPISGHTALYWYRQSLGQGPEFLIYFQGTGAADDSGLPNDRFFAVRPEGSVSTLKIQRTERGDSAVYLCASSLSTDISTDTQYFGPGTRLTVL.

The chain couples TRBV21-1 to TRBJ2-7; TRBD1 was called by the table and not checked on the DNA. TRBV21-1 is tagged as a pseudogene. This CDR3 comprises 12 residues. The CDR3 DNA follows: TGTGCCAGCGGGGACAGAACCTACGAGCAGTACTTC. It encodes CASGDRTYEQYF.

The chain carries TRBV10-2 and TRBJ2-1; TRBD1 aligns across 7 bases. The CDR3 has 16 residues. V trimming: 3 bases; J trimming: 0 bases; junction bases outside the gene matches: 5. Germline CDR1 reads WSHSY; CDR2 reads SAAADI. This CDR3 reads CASSDPDRSSYNEQFF. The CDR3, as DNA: TGCGCCAGCAGTGACCCGGACAGGAGCTCCTACAATGAGCAGTTCTTC.

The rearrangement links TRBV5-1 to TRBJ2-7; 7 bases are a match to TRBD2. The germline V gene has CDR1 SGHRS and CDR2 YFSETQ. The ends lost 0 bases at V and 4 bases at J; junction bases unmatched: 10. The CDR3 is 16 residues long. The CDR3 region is CASSLAAPGGSYEQYF. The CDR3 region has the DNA TGCGCCAGCAGCTTGGCCGCGCCGGGAGGATCGTACGAGCAGTACTTC.

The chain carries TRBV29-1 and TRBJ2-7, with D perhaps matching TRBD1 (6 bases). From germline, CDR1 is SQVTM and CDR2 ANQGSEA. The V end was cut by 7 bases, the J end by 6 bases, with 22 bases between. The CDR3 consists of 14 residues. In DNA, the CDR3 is TGCAGCGCCGGGACAATCCCGCTCGTGGGCGAGCAGTACTTC. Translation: CSAGTIPLVGEQYF.

The CDR3 loop reads CASSLEGGYEQYF. For the CDR3, the DNA is TGTGCCAGCAGCTTGGAAGGGGGCTACGAGCAGTACTTC. The genes are TRBV5-4 and TRBJ2-7, with TRBD1 as a possible D gene (6 bases). Germline lookup yields CDR1 SGHNT and CDR2 YYREEE (reference sequence). CDR3 length: 13 residues. V lost 0 bases and J 3 bases, leaving 7 bases between the germline ends.

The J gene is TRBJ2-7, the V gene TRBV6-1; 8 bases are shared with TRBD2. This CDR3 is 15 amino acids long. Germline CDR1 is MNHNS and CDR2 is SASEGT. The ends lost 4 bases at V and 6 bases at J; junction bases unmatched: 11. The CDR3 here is CASSALGLAGSEQYF. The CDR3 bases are TGTGCCAGCAGTGCCCTGGGGCTAGCGGGCAGCGAGCAGTACTTC.

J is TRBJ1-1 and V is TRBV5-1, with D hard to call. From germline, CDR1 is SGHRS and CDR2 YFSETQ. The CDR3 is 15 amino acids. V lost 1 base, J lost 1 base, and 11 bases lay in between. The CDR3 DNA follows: TGCGCCAGCAGCTTGCCGTCATCGGCGAACACTGAAGCTTTCTTT. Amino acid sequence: CASSLPSSANTEAFF.

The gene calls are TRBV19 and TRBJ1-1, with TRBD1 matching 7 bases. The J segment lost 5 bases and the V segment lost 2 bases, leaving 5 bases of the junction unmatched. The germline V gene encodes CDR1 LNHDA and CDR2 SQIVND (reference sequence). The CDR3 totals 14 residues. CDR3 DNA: TGTGCCAGTAGTATACAATCAGGGGGGACTGAAGCTTTCTTT. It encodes CASSIQSGGTEAFF.

For the CDR3, the DNA is TGTGCCAGCAGCGTAGGACAGGGGTCCCTCTCTGGGGCCAACGTCCTGACTTTC. Its translation: CASSVGQGSLSGANVLTF. This sequence joins TRBV5-4 and TRBJ2-6; TRBD1 matches at 9 bases. The CDR3 is 18 residues long. J gave up 0 bases and V 4 bases, and 8 bases lay outside the gene matches. CDR1 and CDR2 from the germline V gene are SGHNT and YYREEE (reference sequence).

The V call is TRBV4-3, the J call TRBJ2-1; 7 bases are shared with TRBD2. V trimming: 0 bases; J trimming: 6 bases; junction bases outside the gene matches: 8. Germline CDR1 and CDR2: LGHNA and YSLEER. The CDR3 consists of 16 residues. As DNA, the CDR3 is TGCGCCAGCAGCCAAGATCCGGGGGAGGGAAGCAATGAGCAGTTCTTC. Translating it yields CASSQDPGEGSNEQFF.

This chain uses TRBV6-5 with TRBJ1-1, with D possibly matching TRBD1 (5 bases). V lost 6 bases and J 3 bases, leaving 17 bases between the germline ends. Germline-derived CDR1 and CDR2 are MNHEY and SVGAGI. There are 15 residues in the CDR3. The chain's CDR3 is CASSPRGGYDTEAFF. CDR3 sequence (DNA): TGTGCCAGCAGCCCACGCGGGGGTTACGACACTGAAGCTTTCTTT.

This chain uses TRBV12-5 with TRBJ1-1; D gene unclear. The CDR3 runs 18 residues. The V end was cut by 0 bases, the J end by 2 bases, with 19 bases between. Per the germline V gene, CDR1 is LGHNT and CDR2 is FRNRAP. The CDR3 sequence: CASGLVGMAVSFNTEAFF. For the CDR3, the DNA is TGTGCTAGTGGTTTGGTAGGGATGGCGGTGAGTTTCAACACTGAAGCTTTCTTT. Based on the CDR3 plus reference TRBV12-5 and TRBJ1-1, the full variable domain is DARVTQTPRHKVTEMGQEVTMRCQPILGHNTVFWYRQTMMQGLELLAYFRNRAPLDDSGMPKDRFSAEMPDATLATLKIQPSEPRDSAVYFCASGLVGMAVSFNTEAFFGQGTRLTVV.

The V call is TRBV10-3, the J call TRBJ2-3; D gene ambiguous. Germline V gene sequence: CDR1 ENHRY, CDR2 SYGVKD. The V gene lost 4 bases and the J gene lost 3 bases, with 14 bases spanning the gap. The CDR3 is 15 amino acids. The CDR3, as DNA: TGTGCCATCAGTGCGACTGCGATTAATACAGATACGCAGTATTTT. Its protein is CAISATAINTDTQYF.

The CDR3 nucleotides are TGTGCCAGCAGTAGACAGGGGGCGCCCGGCTACACCTTC. Protein: CASSRQGAPGYTF. This chain joins TRBV28 and TRBJ1-2, with 10 bases fitting TRBD1. CDR1 is MDHEN and CDR2 is SYDVKM in the germline V gene. V shed 5 bases and J 8 bases; nucleotides not matched to a gene: 5. The CDR3 is 13 amino acids.

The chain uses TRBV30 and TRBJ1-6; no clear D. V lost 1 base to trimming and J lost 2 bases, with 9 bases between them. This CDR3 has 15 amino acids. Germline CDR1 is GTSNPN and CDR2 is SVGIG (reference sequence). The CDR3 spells CAWSGSGTYNSPLHF. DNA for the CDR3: TGTGCCTGGAGTGGAAGTGGCACCTATAATTCACCCCTCCACTTT. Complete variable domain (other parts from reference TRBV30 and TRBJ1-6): SQTIHQWPATLVQPVGSPLSLECTVEGTSNPNLYWYRQAAGRGLQLLFYSVGIGQISSEVPQNLSASRPQDRQFILSSKKLLLSDSGFYLCAWSGSGTYNSPLHFGNGTRLTVT.

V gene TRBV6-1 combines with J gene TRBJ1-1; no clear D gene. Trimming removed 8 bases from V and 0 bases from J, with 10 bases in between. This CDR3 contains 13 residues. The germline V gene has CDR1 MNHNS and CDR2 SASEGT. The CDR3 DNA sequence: TGTGCCAGCTCGGCGATCTTGAACACTGAAGCTTTCTTT. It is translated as CASSAILNTEAFF.

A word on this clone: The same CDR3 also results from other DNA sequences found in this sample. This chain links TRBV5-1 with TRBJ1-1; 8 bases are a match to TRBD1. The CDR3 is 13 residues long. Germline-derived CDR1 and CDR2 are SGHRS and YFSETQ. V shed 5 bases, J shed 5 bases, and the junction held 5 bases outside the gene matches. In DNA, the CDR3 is TGCGCCAGCAGTTCACAGGGGGGAACTGAAGCTTTCTTT. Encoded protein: CASSSQGGTEAFF.

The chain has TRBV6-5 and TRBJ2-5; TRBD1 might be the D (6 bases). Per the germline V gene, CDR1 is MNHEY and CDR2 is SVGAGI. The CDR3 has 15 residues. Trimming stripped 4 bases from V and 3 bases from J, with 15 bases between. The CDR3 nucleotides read TGTGCCAGCAGTTTGGGGGCTAGCCGGAAAGAGACCCAGTACTTC. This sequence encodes CASSLGASRKETQYF.

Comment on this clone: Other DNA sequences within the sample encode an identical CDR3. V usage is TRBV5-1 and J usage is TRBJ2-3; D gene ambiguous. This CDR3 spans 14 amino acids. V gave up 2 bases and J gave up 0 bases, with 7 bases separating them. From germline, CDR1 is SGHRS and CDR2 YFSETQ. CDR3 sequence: CASSLGRSTDTQYF. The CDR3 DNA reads TGCGCCAGCAGCTTAGGGCGGAGCACAGATACGCAGTATTTT.

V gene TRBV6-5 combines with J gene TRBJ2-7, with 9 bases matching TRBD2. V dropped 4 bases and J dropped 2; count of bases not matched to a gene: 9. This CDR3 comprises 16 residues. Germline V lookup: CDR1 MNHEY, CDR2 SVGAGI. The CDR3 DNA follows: TGTGCCAGCAGTTCCCTCGGCGCGGGGGGGACCTACGAGCAGTACTTC. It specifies CASSSLGAGGTYEQYF.